This record concerns one T cell receptor (beta chain) sequence. The target antigen is unknown. Per the germline V gene, CDR1 is ENHRY and CDR2 is SYGVKD. This CDR3 comprises 14 residues. V gave up 3 bases and J gave up 8 bases, with 14 bases separating them. Profiled with immunoSEQ multiplex PCR; TCRdb holds only in-frame clones, not every one. This sample has about 67,000 clones, with 70% to 90% found just once. The data were obtained in a study of OX40 agonist ivuxolimab in advanced cancers. Study context: Enrollees could have had prior anti-PD-1, anti-PD-L1 or anti-CTLA-4 therapy, which 40% had received.

Findings of the study overall: Mean expanded clone counts were higher in CD8+ than CD4+ T cells. There was clonal expansion of CD4+ and CD8+ blood T cells by week 6 at 0.1 to 3.0 mg/kg.

This receptor was obtained from an adult with an advanced solid tumor such as melanoma, head and neck, liver or kidney cancer. The chain employs TRBV10-3 and TRBJ2-1, with D perhaps matching TRBD2 (6 bases). The material was CD4+ or CD8+ T cells sorted from blood, obtained in a trial of the OX40 agonist ivuxolimab. The CDR3 DNA sequence: TGTGCCATCAGTGAAGGAACTGGGGGGTATGAGCAGTTCTTC. Protein sequence: CAISEGTGGYEQFF.